This TCR beta chain was observed in a study of vaccination effects on CD4 cells after COVID-19. Whole-study context: Each participant was administered two doses of either the BNT162b2 or the mRNA-1273 vaccine. Study results and caveats: Vaccine- and infection-induced clones showed marked clonal contraction late following vaccination.

Germline CDR1 and CDR2: SGDLS and YYNGEE. CDR3 length equals 14 residues. The V end lost 3 bases, the J end lost 4 bases, and 13 bases lay between the germline ends. Using immunoSEQ multiplex PCR, the repertoire was profiled, and TCRdb retains in-frame clones only, with some absent. The repertoire holds about 45,000 clones, with roughly four fifths as singletons. Before sequencing, viral peptide pools were used by the ViraFEST assay to expand antigen-specific CD4+ T cells. Following 10 days of culture, CD4+ T cells were isolated. Vaccinated participants had no history of SARS-CoV-2 infection and tested negative for nucleocapsid antibodies. IL-2 medium took the place of half the medium on both days 3 and 7. In regard to this clone: The target antigen is unknown.

The sequences come from CD4+ T cells from PBMCs cultured with SARS-CoV-2 spike peptides, collected before COVID-19 vaccination. This TCR came from a human donor who received a COVID-19 vaccine. This chain joins TRBV9 and TRBJ1-1; tentative D call: TRBD1 (6 bases). DNA for the CDR3: TGTGCCAGCAGCGCGACCCGAGGGGGCACTGAAGCTTTCTTT. It specifies CASSATRGGTEAFF.